A selection of T cell receptor beta chains follows, all from one sample in a study of T cells in Graves' hyperthyroidism and ophthalmopathy. One entry per CDR3 protein, called by TCRdb with MiXCR from the multiplex PCR reads. The profile shows a few hundred thousand distinct CDR3 sequences, about half of them singletons. The sequenced material came from peripheral blood or thyroid tissue (not recorded which). These receptor sequences come from a woman between 18 and 29 years old with Graves' hyperthyroidism. CDR3s include the opening cysteine and the closing phenylalanine or tryptophan. Each record gives: D gene, CDR3 length, J gene, V gene, clone size, CDR3 DNA, CDR3 protein. D genes are given only for firm matches. Expanded clones get a size class; other rows say once, few or many, or leave the size out.

>NA|13|TRBJ2-7|TRBV11-2|NA
TGTGCCAGCTCAGAGGCGAACCACGGGGAGCAGTACTTC
CASSEANHGEQYF
>NA|12|TRBJ2-7|TRBV7-6|once
TGTGCCAGCAGCAGGGGTAGCAACGAGCAGTACTTC
CASSRGSNEQYF
>NA|14|TRBJ1-1|TRBV6-2/TRBV6-3|many
TGTGCCAGCAGTTACGTCTCTTTAGGCACTGAAGCTTTCTTT
CASSYVSLGTEAFF
>TRBD1|16|TRBJ2-2|TRBV24-1|few
TGTGCCACCAGTGAGCTGGGACAGGGGAACACCGGGGAGCTGTTTTTT
CATSELGQGNTGELFF
>NA|12|TRBJ1-1|TRBV15|NA
TGTGCCACCAGCTTAGGACCCACTGAAGCTTTCTTT
CATSLGPTEAFF
>NA|13|TRBJ1-2|TRBV10-3|NA
TGTGCCAGCAGTTACGGACAGAACTATGGCTACACCTTC
CASSYGQNYGYTF
>TRBD1|13|TRBJ1-2|TRBV19|NA
TGTGCCAGTAGTACGACAGGGGGACATGGCTACACCTTC
CASSTTGGHGYTF
>NA|13|TRBJ1-1|TRBV19|few
TGTGCCAGTAGTATAGGGGTTGGCACTGAAGCTTTCTTT
CASSIGVGTEAFF
>NA|15|TRBJ2-7|TRBV7-9|many
TGTGCCAGCAGCTTAACTGGACGGATACCCTACGAGCAGTACTTC
CASSLTGRIPYEQYF
>TRBD2|15|TRBJ2-2|TRBV7-9|many
TGTGCCAGCAGCCCTAGCGGGGCGAACACCGGGGAGCTGTTTTTT
CASSPSGANTGELFF
>NA|14|TRBJ1-5|TRBV2|many
TGTGCCAGCAGTGAAGTGGCCGCAAATCAGCCCCAGCATTTT
CASSEVAANQPQHF
>NA|15|TRBJ2-7|TRBV7-2|many
TGTGCCAGCAGCTTAGGCCAGCCCAGCTCCTACGAGCAGTACTTC
CASSLGQPSSYEQYF
>NA|16|TRBJ2-7|TRBV7-2|NA
TGTGCCAGCAGCCCGGACGGGGCAGTCCGCAACTACGAGCAGTACTTC
CASSPDGAVRNYEQYF
>NA|15|TRBJ1-6|TRBV7-2|few
TGTGCCAGCAGCTTAGCGCGCGCAGGGGTTTCACCCCTCCACTTT
CASSLARAGVSPLHF
>NA|14|TRBJ1-1|TRBV19|NA
TGTGCCAGTAGTGAGACAGGCCCGGACACTGAAGCTTTCTTT
CASSETGPDTEAFF
>NA|15|TRBJ2-7|TRBV9|NA
TGTGCCAGCAGCGTAGCTGTAGCAGCCCTCTACGAGCAGTACTTC
CASSVAVAALYEQYF
>TRBD2|14|TRBJ2-5|TRBV7-9|NA
TGTGCCAGCAGCTTGGAACTAGCGGCCCGGGCCCAGTACTTC
CASSLELAARAQYF
>NA|15|TRBJ1-6|TRBV7-2|NA
TGTGCCAGCAGCTTGATGTGGGGGGGAAATTCACCCCTCCACTTT
CASSLMWGGNSPLHF
>NA|14|TRBJ2-2|TRBV7-9|NA
TGTGCCAGCAGCCCATCACAGGGTACCGGGGAGCTGTTTTTT
CASSPSQGTGELFF
>NA|15|TRBJ1-5|TRBV7-9|few
TGTGCCAGCAGCCAATCACGGTCATCGCATCAGCCCCAGCATTTT
CASSQSRSSHQPQHF
>NA|15|TRBJ1-4|TRBV7-9|NA
TGTGCCAGCAGTAGCGACAGTCCGAGTGGTGAAAAACTGTTTTTT
CASSSDSPSGEKLFF
>TRBD1|16|TRBJ1-5|TRBV24-1|few
TGTGCCACCAGTCCGGGACAGGGAGGCGGGAATCAGCCCCAGCATTTT
CATSPGQGGGNQPQHF
>TRBD1|14|TRBJ1-6|TRBV6-5|few
TGTGCCAGCAGTTACGGACAGGGGGCTTCACCCCTCCACTTT
CASSYGQGASPLHF
>TRBD2|15|TRBJ2-5|TRBV7-6|NA
TGTGCCAGCAGCTTAGCAGCGGGGTTACGAGAGACCCAGTACTTC
CASSLAAGLRETQYF
>TRBD1|15|TRBJ1-2|TRBV2|NA
TGTGCCAGCAGTGTCGGGACAGGGGGCGTCTATGGCTACACCTTC
CASSVGTGGVYGYTF
>NA|15|TRBJ1-4|TRBV12-3/TRBV12-4|few
TGTGCCAGCAGCCCTCAAGCGGCAACTAATGAAAAACTGTTTTTT
CASSPQAATNEKLFF
>TRBD1|14|TRBJ1-4|TRBV2|many
TGTGCCAGCAGTCCCCGGACCGGACAGGTGTTCAGTTTTTTT
CASSPRTGQVFSFF
>NA|13|TRBJ2-2|TRBV20-1|NA
TGCAGTGCTCATAGTGTTGAATTCGGGGAGCTGTTTTTT
CSAHSVEFGELFF
>NA|13|TRBJ1-1|TRBV29-1|many
TGCAGCGTTGATGGACTGATGAACACTGAAGCTTTCTTT
CSVDGLMNTEAFF
>NA|13|TRBJ1-1|TRBV20-1|NA
TGCAGTGCTAGAGATCAAGACAGTCCTGAAGCTTTCTTT
CSARDQDSPEAFF
>NA|16|TRBJ2-7|TRBV10-3|NA
TGTGCCAGCAGTTTAGGGGCCGACGGGGTGTCCTACGAGCAGTACTTC
CASSLGADGVSYEQYF
>TRBD1|16|TRBJ2-7|TRBV9|NA
TGTGCCAGCAGCGCTTTCCCGGGACAGGGCCCCTACGAGCAGTACTTC
CASSAFPGQGPYEQYF
>NA|16|TRBJ1-5|TRBV7-8|NA
TGTGCCAGCAGCTTCTCCGGGACAACCGTTAATCAGCCCCAGCATTTT
CASSFSGTTVNQPQHF
>TRBD2|14|TRBJ2-7|TRBV2|NA
TGTGCCACCCCTCCTAGGACTAGCGGGGAGTGGCAGTACTTC
CATPPRTSGEWQYF
>NA|14|TRBJ1-3|TRBV7-2|NA
TGTGCCAGCAGCGGAGGGATAACTGGAAACACCATATATTTT
CASSGGITGNTIYF
>TRBD1|15|TRBJ1-2|TRBV2|many
TGTGCCAGCAGTGAAGCTGGGACAGCCAACTATGGCTACACCTTC
CASSEAGTANYGYTF
>NA|12|TRBJ2-2|TRBV7-3|many
TGTGCCAGCAGCTCGAGGGAGGGGGAGCTGTTTTTT
CASSSREGELFF
>TRBD1|15|TRBJ2-7|TRBV15|NA
TGTGCCACCAGCAGTGGGACAGGGACTTCCTACGAGCAGTACTTC
CATSSGTGTSYEQYF
>NA|15|TRBJ2-5|TRBV7-6|NA
TGTGCCAGCAGCAGGGGGGACATGTATCAAGAGACCCAGTACTTC
CASSRGDMYQETQYF
>NA|13|TRBJ1-1|TRBV12-3/TRBV12-4|few
TGTGCCAGCAGTCACAGGGAGAACACTGAAGCTTTCTTT
CASSHRENTEAFF
>TRBD2|15|TRBJ2-5|TRBV7-3|NA
TGTGCCAGCAGTCCCACTAGCGGGGGAGTAGAGACCCAGTACTTC
CASSPTSGGVETQYF
>TRBD1|14|TRBJ1-2|TRBV25-1|few
TGTGCCAGCAGTAACAGGGGTTTAGGCTATGGCTACACCTTC
CASSNRGLGYGYTF
>NA|15|TRBJ2-2|TRBV25-1|NA
TGTGCCAGCAGTGAAGGACAGCGGAACACCGGGGAGCTGTTTTTT
CASSEGQRNTGELFF
>NA|15|TRBJ2-7|TRBV2|few
TGTGCCAGCAGTTACTCACTGGACAGCTCCTACGAGCAGTACTTC
CASSYSLDSSYEQYF
>NA|16|TRBJ1-2|TRBV14|NA
TGTGCCAGCAGCCTACAAGGTCTGGAGCGCGTCTGTGGCTACACCTTC
CASSLQGLERVCGYTF
>TRBD1|17|TRBJ1-2|TRBV7-9|once
TGTGCCAGCAGCCCTCGTGGGGACAGGGTAACGGGGCATGGCTACACCTTC
CASSPRGDRVTGHGYTF
>NA|9|TRBJ2-6|TRBV5-1|NA
TGCGCCAGCAGCTTACCCCTGACTTTC
CASSLPLTF
>NA|13|TRBJ2-7|TRBV6-5|few
TGTGCCAGCACGGCGGGACAGTACCACGAGCAGTACTTC
CASTAGQYHEQYF
>NA|15|TRBJ2-7|TRBV7-9|many
TGTGCCAGCAGCTTAGCGCGGGAAGGGACCTACGAGCAGTACTTC
CASSLAREGTYEQYF
>NA|14|TRBJ2-7|TRBV7-2|NA
TGTGCCAGCAGCGTCCGACTAGAATCCAGCGAGCAGTACTTC
CASSVRLESSEQYF
>NA|11|TRBJ1-2|TRBV20-1|few
TGCAGTGCCCCTCACAGGGATGGCTACACCTTC
CSAPHRDGYTF
>TRBD2|13|TRBJ2-7|TRBV24-1|NA
TGTGCCATCGCTAGCGGGAGGGCCGGCGAGCAGTACTTC
CAIASGRAGEQYF
>NA|8|TRBJ1-1|TRBV29-1|NA
TGCAGCGGGGCTGAAGCTTTCTTT
CSGAEAFF
>NA|15|TRBJ2-7|TRBV25-1|many
TGCGCCAGCAGTGAGTACAAGCTCCCCTCCTACGAGCAGTACTTC
CASSEYKLPSYEQYF
>TRBD2|16|TRBJ2-7|TRBV24-1|NA
TGTGCCACCAGTGACCCGACTAGCGGGAGAGGCTACGAGCAGTACTTC
CATSDPTSGRGYEQYF
>NA|15|TRBJ2-6|TRBV15|NA
TGTGCCACCAGCAGTGCACGCTATGGGGCCAACGTCCTGACTTTC
CATSSARYGANVLTF
>NA|15|TRBJ2-7|TRBV7-3|NA
TGTGCCAGCAGCTCCTACTTGACGGCTTCCTACGAGCAGTACTTC
CASSSYLTASYEQYF
>TRBD2|18|TRBJ2-7|TRBV10-3|NA
TGTGCCAGCACCCTCGTTCAGGTTTCGGGGACTAGCGGTTACGAGCAGTACTTC
CASTLVQVSGTSGYEQYF